A selection of T cell receptor beta chains follows, all from one sample in a study of T cells in localized non-small cell lung cancer. Clones were read by immunoSEQ multiplex PCR, and TCRdb kept only the in-frame ones, dropping some. This table holds around 8,000 clones, about 94% found once. This sample comprised peripheral blood, obtained before any cancer treatment. The source of these receptors is a woman aged 40-69 years with stage I lung adenocarcinoma. Each CDR3 is given with its conserved first and last residue. The order of the fields is clone size, V gene, J gene, D gene, CDR3 DNA, CDR3 protein. D genes are given only for firm matches. Clone size appears in some rows only: once, few, many, or a class for an expanded clone.

abundance: .
v_gene: TRBV2
j_gene: TRBJ2-7
d_gene: TRBD2
CDR3nt: TGTGCCAGCCAGGGACTAGCGGGGGGCGGGGAGCAGTACTTC
CDR3aa: CASQGLAGGGEQYF

abundance: .
v_gene: TRBV6-6
j_gene: TRBJ2-7
d_gene: .
CDR3nt: TGTGCCAGCAGTTACTCGGGTTCCTACGAGCAGTACTTC
CDR3aa: CASSYSGSYEQYF

abundance: once
v_gene: TRBV7-2
j_gene: TRBJ1-5
d_gene: .
CDR3nt: TGTGCCAGCAGCTTACTCCTCGGGGAACGTAATCAGCCCCAGCATTTT
CDR3aa: CASSLLLGERNQPQHF

abundance: .
v_gene: TRBV18
j_gene: TRBJ2-5
d_gene: .
CDR3nt: TGTGCCAGCTCACCCACGCAAGAGACCCAGTACTTC
CDR3aa: CASSPTQETQYF

abundance: .
v_gene: TRBV7-2
j_gene: TRBJ1-3
d_gene: .
CDR3nt: TGTGCCAGCAGCCCCGCGTACTCTGGAAACACCATATATTTT
CDR3aa: CASSPAYSGNTIYF

abundance: .
v_gene: TRBV21-1
j_gene: TRBJ2-1
d_gene: .
CDR3nt: TGTGCCAGCAAACTTGGACAGGAGACAGGCAATAAGCAGTTCTTC
CDR3aa: CASKLGQETGNKQFF

abundance: .
v_gene: TRBV5-6
j_gene: TRBJ1-1
d_gene: .
CDR3nt: TGTGCCAGCAGCTTCTTAACAGATTACACTGAAGCTTTCTTT
CDR3aa: CASSFLTDYTEAFF

abundance: .
v_gene: TRBV2
j_gene: TRBJ1-6
d_gene: .
CDR3nt: TGTGCCAGCAGTGAAGGGAATTCACCCCTCCACTTT
CDR3aa: CASSEGNSPLHF

abundance: .
v_gene: TRBV11-2
j_gene: TRBJ2-1
d_gene: TRBD2
CDR3nt: TGTGCCAGCAGCTTAGGTAGCGGGGGGGTTAATGAGCAGTTCTTC
CDR3aa: CASSLGSGGVNEQFF

abundance: .
v_gene: TRBV19
j_gene: TRBJ2-7
d_gene: .
CDR3nt: TGTGCCAGTAGTATTCTAGACTCCTCTGGGGCCTACGAGCAGTACTTC
CDR3aa: CASSILDSSGAYEQYF

abundance: .
v_gene: TRBV5-1
j_gene: TRBJ2-7
d_gene: .
CDR3nt: TGCGCCAGCAGCCAAACAGGAGGTTACGAGCAGTACTTC
CDR3aa: CASSQTGGYEQYF

abundance: .
v_gene: TRBV7-8
j_gene: TRBJ2-3
d_gene: .
CDR3nt: TGTGCAAGCAGGGAGTTCACAGATACGCAGTATTTT
CDR3aa: CASREFTDTQYF

abundance: few
v_gene: TRBV6-5
j_gene: TRBJ1-1
d_gene: .
CDR3nt: TGTGCCAGCAGTAAACTGACCCTGGGGAAAGCTTTCTTT
CDR3aa: CASSKLTLGKAFF

abundance: .
v_gene: TRBV27
j_gene: TRBJ2-4
d_gene: .
CDR3nt: TGTGCCAGCAGTTTAAAGGGGATAGGACTAGCCAAAAACATTCAGTACTTC
CDR3aa: CASSLKGIGLAKNIQYF

abundance: .
v_gene: TRBV6-6
j_gene: TRBJ1-2
d_gene: .
CDR3nt: TGTGCCAGCAATGTCAGGGGAAGATCTAACTATGGCTACACCTTC
CDR3aa: CASNVRGRSNYGYTF

abundance: .
v_gene: TRBV4-1
j_gene: TRBJ2-2
d_gene: TRBD2
CDR3nt: TGCGCCAGCAGAGGCTTGCGAAGGAGCGGGGGACGACAAAACACCGGGGAGCTGTTTTTT
CDR3aa: CASRGLRRSGGRQNTGELFF

abundance: .
v_gene: TRBV19
j_gene: TRBJ1-2
d_gene: .
CDR3nt: TGTGCCAGTAGTCCAGACAACTATGGCTACACCTTC
CDR3aa: CASSPDNYGYTF

abundance: .
v_gene: TRBV5-1
j_gene: TRBJ2-5
d_gene: .
CDR3nt: TGCGCCAGCAGCTTGGGGACAGCCGACGGGACCCAGTACTTC
CDR3aa: CASSLGTADGTQYF

abundance: .
v_gene: TRBV15
j_gene: TRBJ1-6
d_gene: TRBD1
CDR3nt: TGTGCCACCAGCACCAGGGGGCAGAATTCACCCCTCCACTTT
CDR3aa: CATSTRGQNSPLHF

abundance: .
v_gene: TRBV9
j_gene: TRBJ2-3
d_gene: .
CDR3nt: TGTGCCAGCAGCGTAGGTGTAGAGGAAGATACGCAGTATTTT
CDR3aa: CASSVGVEEDTQYF

abundance: .
v_gene: TRBV7-2
j_gene: TRBJ2-1
d_gene: TRBD2
CDR3nt: TGTGCCAGCAGCAGGACTAGCGGGGGCAATGAGCAGTTCTTC
CDR3aa: CASSRTSGGNEQFF

abundance: .
v_gene: TRBV5-4
j_gene: TRBJ2-2
d_gene: .
CDR3nt: TGTGCCAGCAGCTCCGTTTTACTCGGGGGATCGAACACCGGGGAGCTGTTTTTT
CDR3aa: CASSSVLLGGSNTGELFF

abundance: once
v_gene: TRBV15
j_gene: TRBJ2-6
d_gene: .
CDR3nt: TGTGCCACCAGCACCCTTGGGGCTGGGGCCAACGTCCTGACTTTC
CDR3aa: CATSTLGAGANVLTF

abundance: .
v_gene: TRBV12-5
j_gene: TRBJ1-5
d_gene: .
CDR3nt: TGTGCTAGTGGATCCGGGACCGCAATTATTAGCAATCAGCCCCAGCATTTT
CDR3aa: CASGSGTAIISNQPQHF

abundance: once
v_gene: TRBV5-6
j_gene: TRBJ2-1
d_gene: .
CDR3nt: TGTGCCAGCAGCTTCTTGCAGGGGCCGGGAAATGAGCAGTTCTTC
CDR3aa: CASSFLQGPGNEQFF

abundance: .
v_gene: TRBV5-6
j_gene: TRBJ2-5
d_gene: .
CDR3nt: TGTGCCAGCACCCTCGAGCTCAGGGGAGAGACCCAGTACTTC
CDR3aa: CASTLELRGETQYF

abundance: .
v_gene: TRBV7-2
j_gene: TRBJ2-7
d_gene: TRBD1
CDR3nt: TGTGCCAGCAGCTTAACTATCCTTTCTAACAGGGACAGGGATTACGAGCAGTACTTC
CDR3aa: CASSLTILSNRDRDYEQYF

abundance: .
v_gene: TRBV6-1
j_gene: TRBJ2-7
d_gene: .
CDR3nt: TGTGCCAGCAGTGAATACGGAGAGGGCTACGAGCAGTACTTC
CDR3aa: CASSEYGEGYEQYF

abundance: .
v_gene: TRBV10-1
j_gene: TRBJ2-3
d_gene: TRBD2
CDR3nt: TGCGCCAGCAGTGCGGGGGGTTCACCAGATACGCAGTATTTT
CDR3aa: CASSAGGSPDTQYF

abundance: .
v_gene: TRBV6-5
j_gene: TRBJ2-7
d_gene: TRBD1
CDR3nt: TGTGCCACCCGGACAGGGGCCTACGAGCAGTACTTC
CDR3aa: CATRTGAYEQYF

abundance: once
v_gene: TRBV9
j_gene: TRBJ2-7
d_gene: .
CDR3nt: TGTGCCAGCAGCGATTCACCCGGGACCTCCTACGAGCAGTACTTC
CDR3aa: CASSDSPGTSYEQYF

abundance: once
v_gene: TRBV11-1
j_gene: TRBJ2-5
d_gene: TRBD2
CDR3nt: TGTGCCAGCAGCTTTCGACTAGCGGGCAACCAAGAGACCCAGTACTTC
CDR3aa: CASSFRLAGNQETQYF

abundance: .
v_gene: TRBV7-3
j_gene: TRBJ2-6
d_gene: .
CDR3nt: TGTGCCAGCAGCCCGGGGGCGCCCGGGGCCAACGTCCTGACTTTC
CDR3aa: CASSPGAPGANVLTF

abundance: .
v_gene: TRBV5-6
j_gene: TRBJ1-2
d_gene: .
CDR3nt: TGTGCCAGCAGCGACCCGCAGGGACCCTATGGCTACACCTTC
CDR3aa: CASSDPQGPYGYTF

abundance: .
v_gene: TRBV4-1
j_gene: TRBJ2-1
d_gene: .
CDR3nt: TGCGCCAGCAGCTCCCCGGGACCCTACAATGAGCAGTTCTTC
CDR3aa: CASSSPGPYNEQFF

abundance: .
v_gene: TRBV7-8
j_gene: TRBJ2-7
d_gene: TRBD1
CDR3nt: TGTGCCAGCAGCTTCCTCCCGGGACAGGGGGGCCCCGAGCAGTACTTC
CDR3aa: CASSFLPGQGGPEQYF

abundance: .
v_gene: TRBV5-1
j_gene: TRBJ1-2
d_gene: TRBD1
CDR3nt: TGCGCCAGCAGCTCGGACAGGGGGCACGGCTACACCTTC
CDR3aa: CASSSDRGHGYTF

abundance: .
v_gene: TRBV27
j_gene: TRBJ1-1
d_gene: TRBD1
CDR3nt: TGTGCCAGCCGTTGGTCAGGACAGGAGGAAGCTTTCTTT
CDR3aa: CASRWSGQEEAFF